This T cell receptor (beta chain) was obtained from a study of cytomegalovirus exposure and HLA in healthy donors. Whole-study findings and limits: Researchers catalogued roughly 170 TCR beta chains as cytomegalovirus-associated. Most TCR beta V segments were productive about 90% or about 30% of the time in an earlier analysis.

The PCR employed 60 Vbeta primers together with 13 Jbeta primers. Using immunoSEQ multiplex PCR, the repertoire was profiled, and TCRdb retains in-frame clones only, with some absent. The repertoire holds 50,000 or so clones, under 75% seen once, with around 5.9% in the top ten. On this clone itself: No antigen is known for it.

Germline V gene data show CDR1 as SNHLY and CDR2 as FYNNEI. Deletions cut 8 bases from V and 2 bases from J, with 12 bases between. The CDR3 runs to 13 residues. This sequence joins TRBV2 and TRBJ1-1, with D maybe TRBD1 (6 bases). This TCR came from a man aged 25-45 years in good health and CMV-seronegative. What was sequenced was PBMCs. The DNA for the CDR3 is TGTGCCAGCCACAGGGAATTTAACACTGAAGCTTTCTTT. It codes for CASHREFNTEAFF.